This entry is about one T cell receptor beta chain. The data originate from a study of control samples from healthy donors and cancer patients. The data were produced by immunoSEQ multiplex PCR, yet TCRdb's version contains in-frame clones alone and is incomplete. The sample contains 80,000 or so clones, about nine tenths of which appear only once. Germline V CDR1 and CDR2: MGHRA, YSYEKL. Trimming shortened V by 0 bases and J by 6 bases, and 9 bases separated the two germline ends. There are 14 residues in the CDR3. The sequence came from a man aged 50-60 years in good health. The sample consisted of blood. The chain combines TRBV4-1 with TRBJ2-1; no definite D call. The CDR3 loop reads CASSQESVLNEQFF. CDR3 DNA sequence: TGCGCCAGCAGCCAAGAATCGGTACTCAATGAGCAGTTCTTC.